This T cell receptor beta chain is from a study of response to subunit inactivated influenza vaccine. TCRdb re-derived calls from the RT-PCR reads in MiXCR, one entry per CDR3 protein. This table holds under 200,000 distinct CDR3 sequences, about 12% found once. This clonotype was seen many times. The CDR3 runs to 13 residues. Per the germline V gene, CDR1 is SEHNR and CDR2 is FQNEAQ (reference sequence). V was shortened by 3 bases and J by 4 bases, with 7 bases between the two germline ends. The same data also went into a second study, on T cells expressing NK-cell markers. That source reports: 5'RACE template switching with UMIs generated TCR beta cDNA. Serological testing identified most of the eight sequenced donors as HCMV-seropositive and one as seronegative. Evidence did not settle whether expanded NKG2C+ T cell clones targeted HCMV.

This chain links TRBV7-9 with TRBJ2-1; D is undetermined. This TCR was recovered from a man aged 50 or older who received an inactivated influenza vaccine. The sequences come from CD8+ T cells sorted from PBMCs, collected less than 13 days after vaccination. CDR3 in amino acids: CASSFNVYNEQFF. The CDR3 coding sequence is TGTGCCAGCAGCTTTAACGTTTACAATGAGCAGTTCTTC. Full variable domain (rest looked up from reference TRBV7-9 and TRBJ2-1): DTGVSQNPRHKITKRGQNVTFRCDPISEHNRLYWYRQTLGQGPEFLTYFQNEAQLEKSRLLSDRFSAERPKGSFSTLEIQRTEQGDSAMYLCASSFNVYNEQFFGPGTRLTVL.